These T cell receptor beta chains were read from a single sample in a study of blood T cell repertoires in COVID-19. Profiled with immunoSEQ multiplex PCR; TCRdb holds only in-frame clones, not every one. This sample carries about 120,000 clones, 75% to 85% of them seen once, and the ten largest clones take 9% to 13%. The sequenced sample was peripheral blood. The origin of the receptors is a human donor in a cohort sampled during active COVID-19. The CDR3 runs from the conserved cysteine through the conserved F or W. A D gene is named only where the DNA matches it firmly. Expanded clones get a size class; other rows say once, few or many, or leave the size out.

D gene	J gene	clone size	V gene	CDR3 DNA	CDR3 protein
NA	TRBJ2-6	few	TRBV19	TGTGCCAGTAGTATAGGACACCTCTCTGGGGCCAACGTCCTGACTTTC	CASSIGHLSGANVLTF
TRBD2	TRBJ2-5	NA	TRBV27	TGTGCCAGCAGCCGGGGGGGGACTAGCGGGTTTGTAGGGGAGACCCAGTACTTC	CASSRGGTSGFVGETQYF
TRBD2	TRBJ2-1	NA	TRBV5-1	TGCGCCAGCAGCACGGGGGGGCCGGCGAATGAGCAGTTCTTC	CASSTGGPANEQFF
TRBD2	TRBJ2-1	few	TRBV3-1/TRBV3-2	TGTGCCAGCTGTGCCGGGACTAGCGGCAGATGTGAGCAGTTCTTC	CASCAGTSGRCEQFF
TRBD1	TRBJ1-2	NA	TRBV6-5	TGTGCCAGCAGGGACCGGGACAGAACTAACTATGGCTACACCTTC	CASRDRDRTNYGYTF
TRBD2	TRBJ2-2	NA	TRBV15	TGTGCCACCAGTATACTAGCGGGGGGACTAACCGGGGAGCTGTTTTTT	CATSILAGGLTGELFF
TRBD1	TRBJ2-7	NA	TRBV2	TGTGCCAGCAGGGGACAGGGGAATTACGAGCAGTACTTC	CASRGQGNYEQYF
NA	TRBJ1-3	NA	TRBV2	TGTGCCAGCAGTGCTACAGGGACCGGAAACACCATATATTTT	CASSATGTGNTIYF
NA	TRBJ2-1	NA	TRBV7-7	TGTGCTAGCAGCTTAGGCCGGGGAGAGTACAATGAGCAGTTCTTC	CASSLGRGEYNEQFF
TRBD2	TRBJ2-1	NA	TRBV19	TGTGCCAGTAGTATCACCCTAGCGGGGGTTAATGAGCAGTTCTTC	CASSITLAGVNEQFF
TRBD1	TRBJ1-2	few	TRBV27	TGTGCCAGCAGTCAGACGGGGACAGGGCCTCGCTACACCTTC	CASSQTGTGPRYTF
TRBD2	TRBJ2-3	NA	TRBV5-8	TGTGCCAGCAGCTTGGGGAGCGGGAACCCCTTGGCAGATACGCAGTATTTT	CASSLGSGNPLADTQYF
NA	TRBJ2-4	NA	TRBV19	TGTGCCAGTAGTATAGCTACAGGGCTAGCCAAAAACATTCAGTACTTC	CASSIATGLAKNIQYF
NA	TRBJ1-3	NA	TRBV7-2	TGTGCCAGCAGCAGGGAGGGCAGGAGCTCTGGAAACACCATATATTTT	CASSREGRSSGNTIYF
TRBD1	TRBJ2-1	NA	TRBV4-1	TGCGCCAGCAGCCCAGGGCGGGGTACGGACAGGGAGGACAATTATGAGCAGTTCTTC	CASSPGRGTDREDNYEQFF
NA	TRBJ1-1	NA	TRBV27	TGTGCCAGCAGTTTAACCCCTCTTAGACAGGTCGTCGGTGTGAACACTGAAGCTTTCTTT	CASSLTPLRQVVGVNTEAFF
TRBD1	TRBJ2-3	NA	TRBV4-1	TGCGCCAGCCGGACAGGGTGGGCTAGCACAGATACGCAGTATTTT	CASRTGWASTDTQYF
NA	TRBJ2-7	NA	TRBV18	TGTGCCAGCTCACCAGCGGAGTACGAGCAGTACTTC	CASSPAEYEQYF
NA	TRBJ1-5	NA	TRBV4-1	TGCGCCAGCAGCCAGGGACACCCCACTCAGCCCCAGCATTTT	CASSQGHPTQPQHF
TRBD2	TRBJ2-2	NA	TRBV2	TGTGCCAGCAGCAGACTAGCGGGGTTGACCGGGGAGCTGTTTTTT	CASSRLAGLTGELFF
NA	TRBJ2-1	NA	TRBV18	TGTGCCAGCCGTGGGGGGAGCTCGGGGTCTGACAATGAGCAGTTCTTC	CASRGGSSGSDNEQFF
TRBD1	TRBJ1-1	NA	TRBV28	TGTGCCAGCAGCTGGGGACAGTCCCTGAGCGGAGCTTTCTTT	CASSWGQSLSGAFF
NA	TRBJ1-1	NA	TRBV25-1	TGTGCCAGCAGTGATTACACCACTGAAGCTTTCTTT	CASSDYTTEAFF
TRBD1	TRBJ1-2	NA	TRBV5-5	TGTGCCAGCAGCATTCAGGGGGCGCAGAGCTATGGCTACACCTTC	CASSIQGAQSYGYTF
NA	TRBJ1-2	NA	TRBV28	TGTGCCAGCAGTTCGGTGGGGGGGTTGACCTATGGCTACACCTTC	CASSSVGGLTYGYTF
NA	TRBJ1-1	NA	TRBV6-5	TGTGCCAGCAGGGGTTGGGCTGGGACTGAAGCTTTCTTT	CASRGWAGTEAFF
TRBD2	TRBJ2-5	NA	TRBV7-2	TGTGCCAGCAGCCAGCGGACTAGCGGGGGGCAAGAGACCCAGTACTTC	CASSQRTSGGQETQYF
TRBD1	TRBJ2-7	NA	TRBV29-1	TGCAGCGTTGAGGGGACAGGCGACTCCGAGCAGTACTTC	CSVEGTGDSEQYF
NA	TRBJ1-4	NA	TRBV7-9	TGTGCCAGCAGTTTCTCAACTAATGAAAAACTGTTTTTT	CASSFSTNEKLFF